This is a list of T cell receptor beta chains from one sample in a study of graft-versus-host responses after intestinal transplantation. Profiled with immunoSEQ multiplex PCR; TCRdb holds only in-frame clones, not every one. The repertoire has 10,000 to 15,000 clones, less than 40% of them found once; the top ten carry over 2.5%. Sequencing was performed on alloreactive CD8+ T cells from a mixed lymphocyte reaction culture, taken before intestinal transplant. These receptors were taken from a human patient who received an intestinal transplant. CDR3s include the opening cysteine and the closing phenylalanine or tryptophan. The order of the fields is D gene, J gene, clone size, V gene, CDR3 DNA, CDR3 protein. A D gene is named only where the DNA matches it firmly. Rows give clone size only sometimes, using once, few, many, or a class for an expanded clone.

>.|TRBJ2-7|medium-sized|TRBV4-1
TGCGCCAGCAGCCAAGAGTTTGACAGAACTTACGAGCAGTACTTC
CASSQEFDRTYEQYF
>TRBD2|TRBJ2-3|few|TRBV6-9
TGTGCCAGCAGCTTACTAGCGACAGATACGCAGTATTTT
CASSLLATDTQYF
>.|TRBJ1-6|.|TRBV9
TGTGCCAGCAGCAGGGGTCGCTATAATTCACCCCTCCACTTT
CASSRGRYNSPLHF
>.|TRBJ1-1|.|TRBV27
TGTGCCAGCAGTTTGGGGTCCCTCATGAACACTGAAGCTTTCTTT
CASSLGSLMNTEAFF
>.|TRBJ2-1|medium-sized|TRBV9
TGTGCCAGCAGCGGCAACAATGAGCAGTTCTTC
CASSGNNEQFF
>TRBD2|TRBJ2-7|medium-sized|TRBV25-1
TGTGCCAGCAGTGAACTGGTTTATGGGCTAGCGGGAGAAGAGCAGTACTTC
CASSELVYGLAGEEQYF
>.|TRBJ1-2|few|TRBV7-2
TGTGCCAGCAGCCGCCAGGCGGGGACATACTATGGCTACACCTTC
CASSRQAGTYYGYTF
>TRBD1|TRBJ1-6|few|TRBV28
TGTGCCAGCAGTTATCCCGGGACAGGGAGTTCCTATAATTCACCCCTCCACTTT
CASSYPGTGSSYNSPLHF
>TRBD2|TRBJ2-1|few|TRBV28
TGTGCCAGCAGACCTGGGGCGGGAGGCTCCTACAATGAGCAGTTCTTC
CASRPGAGGSYNEQFF
>.|TRBJ1-2|few|TRBV13
TGTGCCAGCAGCTTAGCCGCGGTGATGGACTATGGCTACACCTTC
CASSLAAVMDYGYTF
>.|TRBJ2-7|few|TRBV6-9
TGTGCCAGCAGCTACGGGACCATCTACGAGCAGTACTTC
CASSYGTIYEQYF
>.|TRBJ2-1|.|TRBV21-1
TGTGCCAGCAGCAATCCACCGTGCCCTGCTAGATGTGAGCAGTTCTTC
CASSNPPCPARCEQFF
>.|TRBJ2-7|medium-sized|TRBV30
TGTGCCTGGAGTGATAGGGACTTGGGTAGGGACGAGCAGTACTTC
CAWSDRDLGRDEQYF
>.|TRBJ1-1|few|TRBV4-1
TGCGCCAGCAGCCAAGATGGAAGGGGTATGAACACTGAAGCTTTCTTT
CASSQDGRGMNTEAFF
>.|TRBJ2-7|.|TRBV4-1
TGCGCCAGCAGCCAAGTCTGGGGCTACGAGCAGTACTTC
CASSQVWGYEQYF
>.|TRBJ1-6|few|TRBV2
TGTGCCAGCAGTGAGGGGGGAAGGAATTCACCCCTCCACTTT
CASSEGGRNSPLHF
>.|TRBJ1-5|.|TRBV10-2
TGCGCCAGCACGGGGATCGGGGAGGGCAATCAGCCCCAGCATTTT
CASTGIGEGNQPQHF
>.|TRBJ2-7|few|TRBV6-5
TGTGCCAGCTTCCGCGACATGAATTCTGTCTACGAGCAGTACTTC
CASFRDMNSVYEQYF
>.|TRBJ1-5|few|TRBV5-6
TGTGCCAGCAGCTTTGAATACATAGGAGGGCCCCAGCATTTT
CASSFEYIGGPQHF
>.|TRBJ2-1|.|TRBV7-9
TGTGCCAGCAGCTTTGTCCCTGACTCCTACAATGAGCAGTTCTTC
CASSFVPDSYNEQFF
>.|TRBJ2-7|.|TRBV5-1
TGCGCCAGCAGCTTGGCGGCAGGAGGGTACGAGCAGTACTTC
CASSLAAGGYEQYF
>.|TRBJ2-3|few|TRBV28
TGTGCCAGCATGGGAGGTGGGTCGAAGCACACAGATACGCAGTATTTT
CASMGGGSKHTDTQYF
>TRBD2|TRBJ2-3|few|TRBV13
TGTGCCAGCAGCTTAGCGGCGGGGGGCCCTGGCCCCACAGATACGCAGTATTTT
CASSLAAGGPGPTDTQYF
>.|TRBJ1-2|.|TRBV6-1
TGTGCCAGCAGTGGCCAAAGGAAATGTAGAAAGACCTATGGCTACACCTTC
CASSGQRKCRKTYGYTF
>.|TRBJ2-1|.|TRBV28
TGTGCCAGCAGTTTTGAGACTCTATTCCCATCATTCTACAATGAGCAGTTCTTC
CASSFETLFPSFYNEQFF
>.|TRBJ2-1|.|TRBV28
TGTGCCAGCAGTTCCCCCTCCCGACCCACCCGGTCGAGCTCCTACAATGAGCAGTTCTTC
CASSSPSRPTRSSSYNEQFF
>TRBD2|TRBJ2-5|medium-sized|TRBV2
TGTGCCAGCGGACTAGCGCTATGGGAGACCCAGTACTTC
CASGLALWETQYF
>TRBD1|TRBJ1-2|few|TRBV6-1
TGTGCCAGCAGTGAATTCGGGGACAGGCGGGGATTCTATGGCTACACCTTC
CASSEFGDRRGFYGYTF
>TRBD1|TRBJ1-1|.|TRBV5-1
TGCGCCAGCAGCTTACAGGGGAGTTTTACTGAAGCTTTCTTT
CASSLQGSFTEAFF
>.|TRBJ2-1|few|TRBV28
TGTGCCAGCAGTTTCGGGGACCTCTCCTACAATGAGCAGTTCTTC
CASSFGDLSYNEQFF
>.|TRBJ1-2|few|TRBV2
TGTGCCAGCAGTGAAGCGCTTACCCCTGGGGGAAATGGCTACACCTTC
CASSEALTPGGNGYTF
>TRBD1|TRBJ1-2|.|TRBV4-1
TGCGCCAGCAGCCTCCTAACGGGACAGGGCGGGGGTCTGGGGGGCTACACCTTC
CASSLLTGQGGGLGGYTF
>.|TRBJ1-2|.|TRBV20-1
TGCAGTGCTGGCAGGGTAAACACCTTC
CSAGRVNTF
>.|TRBJ1-6|.|TRBV5-1
TGCGCCAGCAGCTTAGGCCAGTTCGGATCACCCCTCCACTTT
CASSLGQFGSPLHF
>.|TRBJ2-6|few|TRBV19
TGTGCCAGTAGTATTTGGGGGGCAGTGACTGGGGCCAACGTCCTGACTTTC
CASSIWGAVTGANVLTF
>.|TRBJ1-2|.|TRBV27
TGTGCCAGCAGTTTTGGGCAGAACTATGGCTACACCTTC
CASSFGQNYGYTF
>.|TRBJ2-1|.|TRBV19
TGTGCCAGTAGTAGGGGAACAGGTATTTCCTACAATGAGCAGTTCTTC
CASSRGTGISYNEQFF
>TRBD2|TRBJ2-1|few|TRBV7-3
TGTGCCAGCAGCTTAGTTACTAGCGGCTACAATGAGCAGTTCTTC
CASSLVTSGYNEQFF
>TRBD1|TRBJ2-7|few|TRBV4-2
TGTGCCAGCAGCCAAGGGCTGGCTCCCAGGGGGCTATACGAGCAGTACTTC
CASSQGLAPRGLYEQYF
>.|TRBJ2-2|medium-sized|TRBV6-5
TGTGCCAGCAGCTGGGGGGCGGGAACCGGGGAGCTGTTTTTT
CASSWGAGTGELFF
>.|TRBJ1-4|few|TRBV30
TGTGCCTGGAGTGGGACAGCGAGTAATGAAAAACTGTTTTTT
CAWSGTASNEKLFF
>TRBD1|TRBJ2-2|.|TRBV5-1
TGCGCCAGCAGCTTGATCCTGGGCGAGCAGGGGGCGCACACCGGGGAGCTGTTTTTT
CASSLILGEQGAHTGELFF
>.|TRBJ1-2|few|TRBV6-6
TGTGCCAGCAGTTACTCGAGGGTCTTATACGGCTACACCTTC
CASSYSRVLYGYTF
>.|TRBJ1-2|.|TRBV4-1
TGCGCCAGCAGCCCCGAGGCAGGGCTCTTCTATGGCTACACCTTC
CASSPEAGLFYGYTF
>.|TRBJ1-1|medium-sized|TRBV6-5
TGTGCCAGCAGTTACGTGTGGGGAGGTGGCACTGAAGCTTTCTTT
CASSYVWGGGTEAFF
>.|TRBJ2-1|few|TRBV13
TGTGCCAGCAGCTTAAGACTCATCGGTGAGCAGTTCTTC
CASSLRLIGEQFF